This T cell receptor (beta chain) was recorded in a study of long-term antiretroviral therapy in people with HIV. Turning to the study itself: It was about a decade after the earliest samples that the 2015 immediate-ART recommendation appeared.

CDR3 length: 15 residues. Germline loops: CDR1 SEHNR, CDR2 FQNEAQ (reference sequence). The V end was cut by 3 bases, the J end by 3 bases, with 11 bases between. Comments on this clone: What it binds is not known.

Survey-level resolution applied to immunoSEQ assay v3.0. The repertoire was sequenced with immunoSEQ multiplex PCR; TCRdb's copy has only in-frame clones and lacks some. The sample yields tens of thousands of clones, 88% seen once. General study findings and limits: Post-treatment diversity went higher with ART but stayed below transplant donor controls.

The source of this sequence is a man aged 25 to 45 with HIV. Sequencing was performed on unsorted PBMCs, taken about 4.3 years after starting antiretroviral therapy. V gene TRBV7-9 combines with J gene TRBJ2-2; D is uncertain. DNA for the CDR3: TGTGCCAGCAGCTTCCCCCCCAGGCACACCGGGGAGCTGTTTTTT. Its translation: CASSFPPRHTGELFF.